Here is one T cell receptor (beta chain) with its context. Its specific antigen is unknown. This sample was taken from a study of cytomegalovirus exposure and HLA in healthy donors (dated by TCRdb to between 2016 and 2019). Describing the broader study: In an earlier analysis of 550 to 750 of the donors, roughly 300 Gb of sequence data and roughly 100 million unique TCR beta sequences from about 179 million T cells were reported. Roughly 300 gigabases of sequencing data and roughly 80 million unique TCR sequences made up an early release that covered some 640 HLA-typed donors. Of the approximately 400 genotyped donors, approximately 83% fell in the genetic ancestry cluster associated with self-reported Caucasian donors. The aim of the study was to test whether cataloging public T cell receptors could identify signatures of past pathogen exposure. The study used immunosequencing to profile the T cell repertoires of more than 650 subjects and linked those repertoires to cytomegalovirus serostatus. In addition to the first cohort of approximately 670 subjects, a separate validation cohort of 100 to 150 different subjects was used. To predict cytomegalovirus infection status, the study combined high-throughput TCR immunosequencing, statistical association of individual TCRs with disease status, and machine learning. In a later analysis, previously published TCR beta repertoires from 666 donors were re-analyzed and high-resolution HLA genotyping was added so that TCR occurrence patterns could be studied. The later analysis used no new phenotypic data to find candidate immune exposures, relying instead on TCR beta sequences and their occurrence across donors. An earlier analysis of approximately 500 of the donors applied high-throughput TCR beta sequencing to assess whether each TCR beta V gene segment acted as functional or pseudogenic. Donor age, sex, ethnicity and CMV serostatus were compiled together with the repertoire data. Genome-wide SNP genotypes for about 65% of the 666 donors were used in a later genetic analysis, which treated that subset as a discovery cohort. Every discovery cohort repertoire had been produced on one sequencing platform. Both class I and class II loci were covered by HLA typing, at four-digit resolution. The number of typed donors differed by locus: roughly 629-630 for A, B, C, DRB1 and DQB1; about 520 for DQA1; some 610 for DPA1; and 400 to 480 for DPB1. Because of strong linkage in the cohort, five DR-DQ haplotypes were treated as single units for association and clustering. Among about 370 genotyped donors of the cohort, an average of approximately 240,000 unique TCR beta nucleotide sequences was sequenced per donor, of which about 18% were non-productive. Study-wide conclusions, independent of this receptor: Some IMGT-functional V segments, including TRBV6-2 and TRBV6-3, could not be distinguished by the 87-base-pair reads and were therefore excluded. In a later analysis, several top co-occurrence clusters were reported to appear linked to parvovirus B19, influenza, CMV and Epstein-Barr virus. The classifier was reported to diagnose cytomegalovirus status with high specificity and sensitivity in both the original and validation cohorts. Presence/absence analyses assumed roughly uniform sequencing depth across donors, an assumption that may not hold. In the study, around 150 TCR beta chains were listed as associated with cytomegalovirus. A further reported finding was that TCR beta sequences accurately predicted the HLA-A and HLA-B alleles for most subjects in the first cohort. CMV serostatus was the only immune exposure information available for the cohort. According to a later genetic analysis, donors in an Asian-associated ancestry cluster had fewer N-insertions in productive TCRs than the roughly 700-donor mean. In vitro tests confirmed that a few of the cytomegalovirus-associated TCR beta chains recognize cytomegalovirus antigens. In a later analysis, the rate of TCR association differed among HLA loci, with DRB1 alleles having the most associated TCRs and HLA-C alleles having the fewest. A later analysis found that most CMV-associated TCR beta chains appeared HLA-restricted, with HLA associations seemingly driven largely by CMV exposure. A cluster of highly shared sequence variants was judged likely to be a technical artifact of the sequencing pipeline. Most TCR sequences were observed very rarely across donors, whereas some public TCRs were present in many individuals. Correlated functional status among segregating V segments might be attributable to linkage disequilibrium, but an unknown experimental factor could not be ruled out. In an earlier analysis of under 600 of the donors, most TCR beta V segments were observed in productive rearrangements about 87% or about 30% of the time, broadly matching IMGT annotations. Because some donors lacked HLA typing at each locus, the association tests relied only on the typed subset. Specific HLA alleles were associated with 18,000 or so TCR beta sequences at a false discovery rate of 0.05 in a later analysis. The earlier analysis of almost 600 of the donors excluded roughly 16 rarely observed V segments, including chromosome 9 orphons, because counts were too low. In a later genetic analysis, a missense DCLRE1C variant was associated with V-gene and J-gene trimming of TCR beta chains, and the association was replicated in an independent cohort. According to the authors, the approach could potentially be generalized to other disease states and immunological phenotypes. A later analysis found that HLA-associated TCR beta chains were more clonally expanded and had lower generation probabilities than equally common non-associated chains. Strong co-occurrence of HLA alleles, especially DR and DQ, made assigning TCR associations to individual alleles difficult. This cohort had only TCR beta chains sequenced, and the lack of alpha or paired-chain data limited which features could be detected.

In total, 666 healthy bone marrow donors made up the cohort. All cohort members were sampled while nominally healthy, although unrecorded immune exposures were likely present. The donor tested CMV seronegative, placing the donor among the 350 or so seronegative members of the cohort. Every donor gave a peripheral blood sample, and the peripheral blood mononuclear cells from that sample were used for TCR beta sequencing. The Qiagen DNeasy Blood Extraction Kit was used to extract genomic DNA from the blood cell samples. Library preparation was by the immunoSEQ multiplex PCR assay. For the multiplex PCR, a mixture combining 60 forward primers for TCR Vbeta segments and 13 reverse primers for TCR Jbeta segments was used. A multiplex PCR assay on genomic DNA amplified the CDR3 region of rearranged TCR beta genes. On the Illumina HiSeq System, the amplified TCR beta libraries were sequenced as 87-base-pair reads. The authors' pipeline ran thus. Across the 670 or so repertoires, a later analysis counted around 80 million unique TCR beta chains, approximately 12 million of which were shared by at least two donors. A nearest-neighbor algorithm error-corrected the raw reads and collapsed the reads into unique sequences, merging closely related sequences to remove PCR and sequencing errors. Alignment of CDR3 sequences to IMGT reference sequences was used to assign V, D and J gene segments. Each retained sequence needed at least a six-nucleotide match to both a V gene segment and a J gene segment. Rearrangements were classified as productive when the CDR3 lacked stop codons and remained in frame with V and J, and all other rearrangements were classified as non-productive. CDR3 was defined by IMGT convention, running from the second conserved V-encoded cysteine to the conserved J-encoded phenylalanine. The earlier analysis of some 580 of the donors excluded any sequence lacking an unambiguous match to a single V gene segment. In an earlier analysis of roughly 600 of the donors, a V segment was called functional when productive rearrangements were above 56.7%, and segregating when the standard deviation between donors exceeded 5%. A statistical classification framework was built for diagnosing cytomegalovirus status from the catalog of TCR beta chain sequences. A later analysis assigned V and J genes by comparing TCR nucleotide sequences with IMGT/GENE-DB human TR gene sequences. A later analysis assigned CDR3 sequences and most-parsimonious VDJ recombination scenarios with the TCRdist pipeline. In a later analysis, every TCR beta chain was defined by the combination of its CDR3 amino acid sequence and its V-gene family, and reads without a unique V-gene family were dropped. In a later analysis, approximately 640 highly shared, low-generation-probability nucleotide sequences were removed to address suspected cross-contamination and a sequencing artifact. For each public chain, a later analysis derived a clonal expansion index from normalized ranks of inferred template counts within each repertoire. In a later analysis, generation probabilities were computed with a VDJ recombination model fitted to out-of-frame rearrangements, and the resulting probabilities were checked against IGoR. Hypergeometric tests were used in a later analysis to score TCR-TCR, TCR-HLA and TCR-CMV co-occurrence, with a repertoire-size bias correction applied to the TCR pairs. To estimate false discovery rates, a later analysis permuted the HLA or CMV assignments 20 times. In a later analysis, co-occurring TCRs were grouped with DBSCAN, and TCRdist sequence similarity was added when clustering was performed within HLA-allele-positive subsets. For co-occurrence clustering, repertoires with fewer than 30,000 or more than 120,000 public chains were excluded, along with several repertoires with anomalous nucleotide sharing. TCRdb obtained this table from immuneACCESS and retained in-frame rearrangements with V and J assigned. These tables miss some clones; where compared with another copy, unresolved V genes account for less than half of the shortfall, and the remainder is unexplained. V and J calls and clone size are as listed in that table; D and trimming were resolved from the DNA. The sample's table lists a count of roughly 78,000 clones. About 0.76% of the sample comes from the top ten.

Reading from cysteine to phenylalanine, the CDR3 counts 15 amino acids. Only the CDR3 DNA stays, 45 bases, in frame from base 1. V loses 2 bases at its end and J loses 4 bases; junction bases beyond the gene matches: 4. Via the germline V gene, CDR1 is SGHTA and CDR2 FQGNSA. The rearranged chain carries TRBV7-2 and TRBJ1-1; TRBD1 lines up with 10 middle nucleotides. Sequences were obtained from PBMCs. This clonotype was sampled from a boy between 10 and 17 years old in good health and CMV-seronegative. The DNA reads TGTGCCAGCAGCTTAACATGGACAGGGGGCACTGAAGCTTTCTTT. Its protein reads: CASSLTWTGGTEAFF.